The T cell receptor (beta chain) under discussion was sequenced for a study of blood T cell repertoires in COVID-19. Study-wide context: T cells, B-cell-depleted T cells, or PBMCs supplied cDNA or gDNA.

In terms of age and location, participants ranged from about 18 to 100 years and lived in 24 US areas. Participant-reported clinical history was the basis for cohort assignment. Cohort 3 recovered donors had two negative PCRs, clearance, or symptom resolution. Only in-frame clones appear in the TCRdb table, and some are missing; sequencing was by immunoSEQ multiplex PCR. The sample includes about 410,000 clones, roughly 89% seen only once; the top ten take 1.7%. Trimming stripped 5 bases from V and 2 bases from J, with 15 bases between. Germline loops: CDR1 LNHNV, CDR2 YYDKDF (reference sequence). The CDR3 totals 15 residues.

The sample taken for sequencing was PBMCs or T cells enriched from blood (not recorded which). This rearrangement joins TRBV15 to TRBJ2-5; the D is unclear. This clonotype originated in a woman aged 30 to 39 who had recovered from COVID-19. The CDR3 here is CATSESPVAQETQYF. In DNA, the CDR3 is TGTGCCACCAGCGAGTCACCCGTCGCTCAAGAGACCCAGTACTTC.